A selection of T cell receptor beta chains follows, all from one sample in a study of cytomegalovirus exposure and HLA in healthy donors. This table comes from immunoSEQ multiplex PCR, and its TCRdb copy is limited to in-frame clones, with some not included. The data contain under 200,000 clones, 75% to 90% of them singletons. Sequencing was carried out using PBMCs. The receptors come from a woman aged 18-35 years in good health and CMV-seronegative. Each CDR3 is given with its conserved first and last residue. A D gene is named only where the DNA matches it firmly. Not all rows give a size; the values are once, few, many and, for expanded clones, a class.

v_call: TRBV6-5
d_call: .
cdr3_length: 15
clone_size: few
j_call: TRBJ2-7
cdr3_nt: TGTGCCAGCAGTTACAAATCCGGTTCCTACTACGAGCAGTACTTC
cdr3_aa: CASSYKSGSYYEQYF

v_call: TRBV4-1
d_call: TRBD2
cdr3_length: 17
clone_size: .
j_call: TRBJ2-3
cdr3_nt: TGCGCCAGCAGCACCATGGGGACTAGCAAGGTAACAGATACGCAGTATTTT
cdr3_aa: CASSTMGTSKVTDTQYF

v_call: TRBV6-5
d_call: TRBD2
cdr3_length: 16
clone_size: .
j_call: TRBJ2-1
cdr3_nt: TGTGCCAGCAGTTCTCCTACTAGCGGGAGGGGTAATGAGCAGTTCTTC
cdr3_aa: CASSSPTSGRGNEQFF

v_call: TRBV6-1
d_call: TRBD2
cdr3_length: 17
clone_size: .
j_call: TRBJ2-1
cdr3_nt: TGTGCCAGCAGTGAAGTCTGGACTAGCGGGGGAGGGGATGAGCAGTTCTTC
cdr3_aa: CASSEVWTSGGGDEQFF

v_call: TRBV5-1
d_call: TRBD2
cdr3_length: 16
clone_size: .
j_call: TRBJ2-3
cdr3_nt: TGCGCCAGCAGCTTGGGACTAGCGGGGGGTCAGGATACGCAGTATTTT
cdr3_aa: CASSLGLAGGQDTQYF

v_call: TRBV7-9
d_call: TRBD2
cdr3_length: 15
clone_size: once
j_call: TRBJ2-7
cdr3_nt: TGTGCCAGCAGCTTCGGACTAGCGGGGGCCTACGAGCAGTACTTC
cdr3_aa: CASSFGLAGAYEQYF

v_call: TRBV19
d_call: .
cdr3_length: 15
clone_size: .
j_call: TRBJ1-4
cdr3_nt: TGTGCCAGTAGTATGGGCCCCGCAACTAATGAAAAACTGTTTTTT
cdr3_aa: CASSMGPATNEKLFF

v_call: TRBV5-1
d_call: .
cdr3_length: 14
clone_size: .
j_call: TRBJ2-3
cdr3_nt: TGCGCCAGCAGCTTGGAATTTGGGCCGACAACGCAGTATTTT
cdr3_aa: CASSLEFGPTTQYF

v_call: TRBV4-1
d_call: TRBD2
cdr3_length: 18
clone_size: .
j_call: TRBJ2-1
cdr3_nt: TGCGCCAGCAGCCAAGTGGCGGGAAAACTAGCGGGCTACAATGAGCAGTTCTTC
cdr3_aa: CASSQVAGKLAGYNEQFF

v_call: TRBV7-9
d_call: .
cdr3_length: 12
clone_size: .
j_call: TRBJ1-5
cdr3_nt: TGTTCCAGCGAACAGGGTCGTCAGCCCCAGCATTTT
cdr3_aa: CSSEQGRQPQHF

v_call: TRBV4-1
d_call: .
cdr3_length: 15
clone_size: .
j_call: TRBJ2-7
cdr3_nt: TGCGCCAGCAGCCCCGGACAGGGAGGGAACTACGAGCAGTACTTC
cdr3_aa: CASSPGQGGNYEQYF

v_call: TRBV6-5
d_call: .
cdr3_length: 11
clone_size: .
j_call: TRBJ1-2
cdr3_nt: TGTGCCAGCAGCAGAGGTAGTGGCTACACCTTC
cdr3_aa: CASSRGSGYTF

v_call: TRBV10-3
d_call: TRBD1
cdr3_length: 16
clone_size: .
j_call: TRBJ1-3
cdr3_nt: TGTGCCATCAGCAAGATAACAGGGGGTACGGGAAACACCATATATTTT
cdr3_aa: CAISKITGGTGNTIYF

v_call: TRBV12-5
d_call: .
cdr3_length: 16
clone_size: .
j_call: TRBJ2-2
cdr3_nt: TGTGCTAGTGGTTTGGTACTGAGCGGAAACACCGGGGAGCTGTTTTTT
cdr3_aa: CASGLVLSGNTGELFF

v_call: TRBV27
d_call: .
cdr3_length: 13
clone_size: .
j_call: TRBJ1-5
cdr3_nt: TGTGCCAGCAGTTTATCGGGGGGGCAGCCCCAGCATTTT
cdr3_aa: CASSLSGGQPQHF

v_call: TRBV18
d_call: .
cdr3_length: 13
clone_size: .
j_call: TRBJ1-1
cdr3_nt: TGTGCCAGCTCACCACAAACAGAACGTGAAGCTTTCTTT
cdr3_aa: CASSPQTEREAFF

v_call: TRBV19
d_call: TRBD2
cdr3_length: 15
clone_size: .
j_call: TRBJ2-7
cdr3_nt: TGTGCCAGTAGTACCCCCCGGGGGGGACGCTACGAGCAGTACTTC
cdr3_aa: CASSTPRGGRYEQYF

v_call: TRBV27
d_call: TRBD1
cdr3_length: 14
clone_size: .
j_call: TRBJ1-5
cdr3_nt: TGTGCCAGCAGTTGGAGGGGGCTCAATCAGCCCCAGCATTTT
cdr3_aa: CASSWRGLNQPQHF

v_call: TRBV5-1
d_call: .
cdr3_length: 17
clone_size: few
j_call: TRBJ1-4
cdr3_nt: TGCGCCAGCAGCTTGGGGCAGGGCTGGTCGGTCGGTGAAAAACTGTTTTTT
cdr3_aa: CASSLGQGWSVGEKLFF

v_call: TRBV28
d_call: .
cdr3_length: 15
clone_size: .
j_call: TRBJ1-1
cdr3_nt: TGTGCCAGCAGGTCTTCGTACAGGGAGAACACTGAAGCTTTCTTT
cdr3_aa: CASRSSYRENTEAFF

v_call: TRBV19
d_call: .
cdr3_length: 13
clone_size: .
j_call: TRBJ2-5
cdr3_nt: TGTGCCAGTAGTATTGGAGAACAAGAGACCCAGTACTTC
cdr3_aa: CASSIGEQETQYF

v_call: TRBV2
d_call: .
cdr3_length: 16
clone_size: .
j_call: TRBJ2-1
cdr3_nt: TGTGCCAGCAGTGAAACGGGACTGGCTCTCTACAATGAGCAGTTCTTC
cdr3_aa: CASSETGLALYNEQFF

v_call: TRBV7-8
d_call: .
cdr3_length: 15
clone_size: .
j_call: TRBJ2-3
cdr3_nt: TGTGCCAGCAGCTTAGTTGGGGCCGGAACAGATACGCAGTATTTT
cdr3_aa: CASSLVGAGTDTQYF

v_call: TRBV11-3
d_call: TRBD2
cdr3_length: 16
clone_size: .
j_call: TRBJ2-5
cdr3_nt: TGTGCCAGCAGCCCGGGACTAGGGGTCCTCCAAGAGACCCAGTACTTC
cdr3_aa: CASSPGLGVLQETQYF

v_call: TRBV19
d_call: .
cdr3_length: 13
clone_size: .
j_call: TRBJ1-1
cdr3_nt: TGTGCCAGTAGTACTCAGGGGACGACTGAAGCTTTCTTT
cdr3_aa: CASSTQGTTEAFF

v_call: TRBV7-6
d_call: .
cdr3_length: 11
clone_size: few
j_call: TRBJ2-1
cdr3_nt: TGTGCCAGCAGCTTGGCTCATGAGCAGTTCTTC
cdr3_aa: CASSLAHEQFF

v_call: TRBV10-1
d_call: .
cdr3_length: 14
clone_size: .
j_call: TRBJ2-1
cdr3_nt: TGCGCCAGCAGTGGCGCAGGGATAAACAATGAGCAGTTCTTC
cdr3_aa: CASSGAGINNEQFF

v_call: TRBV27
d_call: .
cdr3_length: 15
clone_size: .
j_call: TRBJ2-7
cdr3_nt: TGTGCCAGCAGCTCCCCGGGAGACGGGACCTACGAGCAGTACTTC
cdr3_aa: CASSSPGDGTYEQYF

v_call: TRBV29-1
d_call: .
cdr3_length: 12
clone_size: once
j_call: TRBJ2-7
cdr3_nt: TGCAGCGTTCTGACAGGAGGCTACGAGCAGTACTTC
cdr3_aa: CSVLTGGYEQYF

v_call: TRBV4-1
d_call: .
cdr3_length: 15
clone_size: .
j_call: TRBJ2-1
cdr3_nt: TGCGCCAGCAGCCAATCGCCGGGAGTAAGCGTTGAGCAGTTCTTC
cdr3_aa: CASSQSPGVSVEQFF

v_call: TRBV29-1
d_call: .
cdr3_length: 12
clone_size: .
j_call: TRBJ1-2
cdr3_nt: TGCAGCGTTGAAAGGCAGGGGCATGGCTACACCTTC
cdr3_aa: CSVERQGHGYTF

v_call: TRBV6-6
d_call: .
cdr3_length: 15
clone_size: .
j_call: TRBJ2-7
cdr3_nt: TGTGCCAGCAGTTACTCGAGCAGGGACTCCTACGAGCAGTACTTC
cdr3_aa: CASSYSSRDSYEQYF

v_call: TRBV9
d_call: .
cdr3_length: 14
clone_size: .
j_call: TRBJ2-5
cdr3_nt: TGTGCCAGCAGCAAGTGGGACAACCAAGAGACCCAGTACTTC
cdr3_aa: CASSKWDNQETQYF

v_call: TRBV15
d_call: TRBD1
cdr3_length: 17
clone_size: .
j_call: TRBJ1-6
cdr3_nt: TGTGCCACTGCCGGGACAGGAGTCCTCCTCTATAATTCACCCCTCCACTTT
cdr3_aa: CATAGTGVLLYNSPLHF

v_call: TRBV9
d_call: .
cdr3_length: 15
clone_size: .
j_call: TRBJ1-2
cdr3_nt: TGTGCCAGCAGCGTAGCTAGTAGAGGGGGCTATGGCTACACCTTC
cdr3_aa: CASSVASRGGYGYTF

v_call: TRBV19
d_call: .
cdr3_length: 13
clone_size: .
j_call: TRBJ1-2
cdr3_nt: TGTGCCAGTAGTCCCCGGGACACCTATGGCTACACCTTC
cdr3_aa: CASSPRDTYGYTF

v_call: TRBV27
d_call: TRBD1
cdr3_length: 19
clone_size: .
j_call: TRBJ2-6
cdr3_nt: TGTGCCAGCAGTTTAAACCCCGGACAGGGCCTCTCTGGGGCCAACGTCCTGACTTTC
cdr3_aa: CASSLNPGQGLSGANVLTF

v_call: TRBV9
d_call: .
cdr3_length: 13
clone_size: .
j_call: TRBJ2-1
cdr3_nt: TGTGCCAGCAGCACCGGACAGCCGAATGAGCAGTTCTTC
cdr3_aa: CASSTGQPNEQFF

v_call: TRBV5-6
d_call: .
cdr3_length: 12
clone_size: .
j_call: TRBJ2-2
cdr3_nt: TGTGCCAGCAGCTTGTTAACCGGGGAGCTGTTTTTT
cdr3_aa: CASSLLTGELFF

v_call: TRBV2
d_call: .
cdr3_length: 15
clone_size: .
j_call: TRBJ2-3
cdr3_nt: TGTGCCAGCAGGTCCCCTAGCGAACCCACAGATACGCAGTATTTT
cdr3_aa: CASRSPSEPTDTQYF

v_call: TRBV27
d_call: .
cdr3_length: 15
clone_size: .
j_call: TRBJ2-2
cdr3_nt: TGTGCCAGCAGTTTAGTTCAGGGTGGAAAAGGGGAGCTGTTTTTT
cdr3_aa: CASSLVQGGKGELFF

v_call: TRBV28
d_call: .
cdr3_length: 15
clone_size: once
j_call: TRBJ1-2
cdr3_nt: TGTGCCAGCAGTGCACCGGGACGGGGGGGTGATGGCTACACCTTC
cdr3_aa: CASSAPGRGGDGYTF

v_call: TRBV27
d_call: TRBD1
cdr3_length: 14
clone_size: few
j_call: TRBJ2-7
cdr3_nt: TGTGCCAGCAGTGTCTCGGGACAGCACTACGAGCAGTACTTC
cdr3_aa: CASSVSGQHYEQYF

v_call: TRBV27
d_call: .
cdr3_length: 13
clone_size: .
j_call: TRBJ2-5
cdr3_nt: TGTGCCAGCGGGGCCGGTTATTTAGAGACCCAGTACTTC
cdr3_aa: CASGAGYLETQYF

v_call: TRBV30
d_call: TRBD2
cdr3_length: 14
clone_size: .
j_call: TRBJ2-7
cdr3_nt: TGTGCCTGGACCGCTAGCGGGGGGGCTGGGGAGCAGTACTTC
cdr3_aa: CAWTASGGAGEQYF

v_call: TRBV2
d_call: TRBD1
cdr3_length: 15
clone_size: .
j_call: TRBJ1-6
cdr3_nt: TGTGCCAGCAGTGGACCGGGACAGGGAAATTCACCCCTCCACTTT
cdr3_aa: CASSGPGQGNSPLHF

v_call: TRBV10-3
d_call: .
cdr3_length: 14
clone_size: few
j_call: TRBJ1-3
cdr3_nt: TGTGCCATCAGCGCGGTCACCCTAGGAAACACCATATATTTT
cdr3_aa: CAISAVTLGNTIYF

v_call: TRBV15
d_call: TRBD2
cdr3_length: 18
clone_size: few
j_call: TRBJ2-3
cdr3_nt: TGTGCCACCAGCAGATTGGGAACTAGCGGGGCCCACACAGATACGCAGTATTTT
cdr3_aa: CATSRLGTSGAHTDTQYF

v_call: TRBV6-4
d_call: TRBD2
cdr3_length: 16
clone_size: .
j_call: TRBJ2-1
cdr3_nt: TGTGCCAGCAGTGAACGGACTAGCGGGAGGGCCTATGAGCAGTTCTTC
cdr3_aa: CASSERTSGRAYEQFF

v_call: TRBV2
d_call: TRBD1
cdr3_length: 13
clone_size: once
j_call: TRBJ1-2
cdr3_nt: TGTGCCAGCAGTACCCAGGGGGCGCGAGGCTACACCTTC
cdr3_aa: CASSTQGARGYTF

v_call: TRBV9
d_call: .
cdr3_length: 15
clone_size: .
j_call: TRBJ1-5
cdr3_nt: TGTGCCAGCAGCGCCGACGGGACACAAAATCAGCCCCAGCATTTT
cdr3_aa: CASSADGTQNQPQHF

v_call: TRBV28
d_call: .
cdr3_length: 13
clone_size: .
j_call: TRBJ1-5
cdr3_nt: TGTGCCACGCAGAGGGAAACGGGTCAGCCCCAGCATTTT
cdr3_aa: CATQRETGQPQHF

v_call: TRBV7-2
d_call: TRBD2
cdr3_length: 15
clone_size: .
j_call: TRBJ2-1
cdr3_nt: TGTGCCAGCAGCTTAGGCGGGGGGGGCCACAATGAGCAGTTCTTC
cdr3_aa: CASSLGGGGHNEQFF